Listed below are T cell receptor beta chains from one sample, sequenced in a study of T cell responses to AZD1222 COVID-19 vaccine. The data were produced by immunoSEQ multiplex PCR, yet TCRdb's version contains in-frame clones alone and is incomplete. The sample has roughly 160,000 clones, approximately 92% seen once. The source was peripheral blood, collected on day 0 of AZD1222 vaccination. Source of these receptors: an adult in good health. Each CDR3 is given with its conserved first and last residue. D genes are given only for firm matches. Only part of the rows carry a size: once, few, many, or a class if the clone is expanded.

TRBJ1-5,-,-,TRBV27,CASNNINGIRVGQPQHF,TGTGCCAGCAATAATATAAACGGGATCCGGGTAGGTCAGCCCCAGCATTTT
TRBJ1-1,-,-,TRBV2,CASSTGTRAFF,TGTGCCAGCAGCACCGGGACCAGAGCTTTCTTT
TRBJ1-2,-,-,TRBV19,CASSPRDIDYGYTF,TGTGCCAGTAGCCCCCGGGACATCGACTATGGCTACACCTTC
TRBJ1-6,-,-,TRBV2,CASSEGVLGAHNSPLHF,TGTGCCAGCAGTGAAGGTGTGCTGGGGGCCCATAATTCACCCCTCCACTTT
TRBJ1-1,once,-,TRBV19,CASSMSRYTEAFF,TGTGCCAGTAGTATGTCAAGGTACACTGAAGCTTTCTTT
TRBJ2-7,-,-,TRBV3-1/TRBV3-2,CASSHGGLSYEQYF,TGTGCCAGCAGCCATGGGGGTCTTTCCTACGAGCAGTACTTC
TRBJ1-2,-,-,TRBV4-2,CASSSGSGYGYTF,TGTGCCAGCAGCTCAGGGTCCGGGTATGGCTACACCTTC
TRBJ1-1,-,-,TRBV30,CAWTDRWGTEAFF,TGTGCCTGGACGGACCGTTGGGGCACTGAAGCTTTCTTT
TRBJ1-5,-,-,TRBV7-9,CASSPVGGQPQHF,TGTGCCAGCAGCCCAGTGGGGGGGCAGCCCCAGCATTTT
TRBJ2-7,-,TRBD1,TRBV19,CASRATGLGEQYF,TGTGCCAGTCGCGCGACAGGGTTGGGTGAGCAGTACTTC
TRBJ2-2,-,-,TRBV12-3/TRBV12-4,CASSRQYTGELFF,TGTGCCAGCAGTCGACAGTACACCGGGGAGCTGTTTTTT
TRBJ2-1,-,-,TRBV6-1,CASREGGSPYNEQFF,TGTGCCAGCAGGGAAGGTGGCTCCCCCTACAATGAGCAGTTCTTC
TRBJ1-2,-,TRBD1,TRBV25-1,CASSGFRGDGYTF,TGTGCCAGCAGTGGGTTCAGGGGGGATGGCTACACCTTC
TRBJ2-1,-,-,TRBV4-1,CASSQERTYNEQFF,TGCGCCAGCAGCCAAGAGAGGACATACAATGAGCAGTTCTTC
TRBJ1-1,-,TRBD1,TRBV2,CASSIHRGTEAFF,TGTGCCAGCAGTATCCACAGGGGTACTGAAGCTTTCTTT
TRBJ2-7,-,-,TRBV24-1,CATSDLLQGYEQYF,TGTGCCACCAGTGATTTGCTACAGGGCTACGAGCAGTACTTC
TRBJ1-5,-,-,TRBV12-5,CASGSGGNQPQHF,TGTGCTAGTGGTTCGGGAGGCAATCAGCCCCAGCATTTT